One and the same sample provided the 14 T cell receptor beta chains below, sequenced in a study of OX40 agonist ivuxolimab in advanced cancers. Assay: immunoSEQ multiplex PCR; the TCRdb copy retains only in-frame clones and omits some. Of about 96,000 clones detected, under 90% appear once; the ten largest clones hold under 6.5%. This material consisted of CD4+ or CD8+ T cells sorted from blood, taken in a trial of the OX40 agonist ivuxolimab. The receptor source for this set is an adult with an advanced solid tumor such as melanoma, head and neck, liver or kidney cancer.

The chain links TRBV7-7 to TRBJ1-5; D uncertain. The germline V gene encodes CDR1 SSHAT and CDR2 FNYEAQ (reference sequence). V shed 3 bases and J shed 4 bases, with 7 bases lying between them. This CDR3 is 13 amino acids long. CDR3 bases: TGTGCCAGCAGCTTGTCGCAAAATCAGCCCCAGCATTTT. Amino acid sequence: CASSLSQNQPQHF.

This clone came up once. V gene TRBV4-1 combines with J gene TRBJ2-3; no firm D call. The CDR3 sequence is 13 residues long. In germline, CDR1 is MGHRA, CDR2 YSYEKL. Trimming cost V 2 bases and J 7 bases, with 10 bases left between them. The CDR3 DNA is TGCGCCAGCAGCCAAACCAGTGGGAATACGCAGTATTTT. The encoded protein is CASSQTSGNTQYF.

This rearrangement joins TRBV19 to TRBJ1-3, with D possibly TRBD1 on 6 matching bases. The V gene lost 6 bases and the J gene lost 3 bases, with 21 bases spanning the gap. The CDR3 totals 17 residues. Germline-derived CDR1 and CDR2 are LNHDA and SQIVND (reference sequence). DNA for the CDR3: TGTGCCAGTAGCCCAGGGGTCCCTTGGGGAAGTGGAAACACCATATATTTT. The encoded protein is CASSPGVPWGSGNTIYF.

V is TRBV7-8 and J is TRBJ2-7, with 9 bases matching TRBD2. Germline values: CDR1 SGHVS, CDR2 FQNEAQ. V lost 1 base and J lost 4; bases outside the gene matches: 2. There are 14 residues in the CDR3. CDR3 DNA: TGTGCCAGCAGCTTAGGGACTAGCGCTTACGAGCAGTACTTC. Its translation: CASSLGTSAYEQYF. The entire variable domain, with the rest obtained from reference TRBV7-8 and TRBJ2-7, is as follows: GAGVSQSPRYKVAKRGQDVALRCDPISGHVSLFWYQQALGQGPEFLTYFQNEAQLDKSGLPSDRFFAERPEGSVSTLKIQRTQQEDSAVYLCASSLGTSAYEQYFGPGTRLTVT.

This clone appeared once. The V call is TRBV11-2, the J call TRBJ1-5, with unresolved D. Between the trimmed V and J ends, which lost 0 bases and 2 bases, there was a span of 8 bases. Germline CDR1 is SGHAT and CDR2 is FQNNGV. The CDR3 sequence is 15 residues long. The DNA for the CDR3 is TGTGCCAGCAGCTTAGAAGGTGGGGGCAATCAGCCCCAGCATTTT. It translates to CASSLEGGGNQPQHF.

Of note for this clone: Other DNA sequences in the sample encode the same CDR3. V gene TRBV7-9 combines with J gene TRBJ1-5, with 9 bases matching TRBD1. With 5 bases clipped from V and 5 bases from J, the junction kept 13 bases outside the gene matches. Germline V gene sequence: CDR1 SEHNR, CDR2 FQNEAQ (reference sequence). CDR3 length: 17 amino acids. CDR3 nucleotide sequence: TGTGCCAGCAGCCCATATTTAGGGACAGGGTTGGATCAGCCCCAGCATTTT. Its translation: CASSPYLGTGLDQPQHF. The entire variable domain, with the rest obtained from reference TRBV7-9 and TRBJ1-5, is as follows: DTGVSQNPRHKITKRGQNVTFRCDPISEHNRLYWYRQTLGQGPEFLTYFQNEAQLEKSRLLSDRFSAERPKGSFSTLEIQRTEQGDSAMYLCASSPYLGTGLDQPQHFGDGTRLSIL.

The genes are TRBV6-1 and TRBJ1-2; D remains unclear. Per germline, CDR1 MNHNS and CDR2 SASEGT. Deletions cut 4 bases from V and 5 bases from J, with 8 bases between. This CDR3 has 12 residues. The CDR3 DNA reads TGTGCCAGCAGTGGGGATATATATGGCTACACCTTC. Translating it yields CASSGDIYGYTF.

This clone was counted only a few times. This rearrangement joins TRBV6-4 to TRBJ1-2; tentatively, D is TRBD1 (6 bases). The CDR3 length is 14 residues. V was cut by 6 bases and J by 7 bases, with 18 bases left in between. Germline CDR1 MRHNA, CDR2 SNTAGT. This CDR3 reads CASRDTSRGSGYTF. Written as DNA, the CDR3 is TGTGCCAGCAGAGACACTAGCAGGGGATCTGGCTACACCTTC.

The DNA of the CDR3 is TGTGCCAGCAGCCCGTCGGGACAGAACTATGGCTACACCTTC. Translated, it gives CASSPSGQNYGYTF. The chain uses TRBV7-2 and TRBJ1-2; 7 nucleotides align to TRBD1. V was pared by 5 bases and J by 2 bases, with 5 bases of the junction left unmatched. CDR3 size: 14 residues. CDR1 and CDR2 from the germline V gene are SGHTA and FQGNSA.

This sequence joins TRBV28 and TRBJ2-7; D remains ambiguous. The ends were cut back, 7 bases at V and 6 bases at J, with 13 bases in the middle. Per germline, CDR1 MDHEN and CDR2 SYDVKM. The CDR3 has 12 residues. Here the CDR3 reads CASIKAKGEQYF. The DNA of the CDR3 is TGTGCCAGCATAAAAGCCAAGGGCGAGCAGTACTTC.

V is TRBV2 and J is TRBJ1-5; possible D gene TRBD1, 5 bases. Trimming took off 6 bases at V and 9 bases at J, with 18 bases between the two ends. The CDR3 length is 14 residues. Per the germline V gene, CDR1 is SNHLY and CDR2 is FYNNEI. The DNA for the CDR3 is TGTGCCAGCAGAGGCCAGACAGTACGGGGGCCCCAGCATTTT. Protein: CASRGQTVRGPQHF. The variable domain in full, completed from reference TRBV2 and TRBJ1-5, reads EPEVTQTPSHQVTQMGQEVILRCVPISNHLYFYWYRQILGQKVEFLVSFYNNEISEKSEIFDDQFSVERPDGSNFTLKIRSTKLEDSAMYFCASRGQTVRGPQHFGDGTRLSIL.

This clone came up once. The chain uses TRBV7-8 and TRBJ2-3; the match to TRBD2 covers 8 bases. Losses at the gene ends were 7 bases for V and 6 bases for J; bases not matched to a gene: 15. The length of the CDR3 is 16 residues. CDR1 is SGHVS and CDR2 is FQNEAQ in the germline V gene. CDR3 in amino acids: CASTPGGTRGSDTQYF. Written as DNA, the CDR3 is TGTGCCAGCACCCCGGGCGGGACTAGAGGGAGCGATACGCAGTATTTT.

The chain is built from TRBV23-1 and TRBJ2-5; D might be TRBD1 or TRBD2, each matching 5 bases. The tail of the sequence fits TRBJ2-7 better, so the J call may be wrong. TRBV23-1 is classed as an ORF, of uncertain function. The CDR3 runs 15 residues. The CDR3 protein is CASSLPGRDGYEQYF. The CDR3 nucleotides read TGCGCCAGCAGTCTACCCGGCAGGGACGGCTACGAGCAGTACTTC.

The chain combines TRBV7-3 with TRBJ2-7; D is perhaps TRBD2 (5 bases). Trimming took off 5 bases at V and 6 bases at J, with 8 bases between the two ends. The length of the CDR3 is 11 residues. Germline lookup yields CDR1 SGHTA and CDR2 FQGTGA. CDR3 sequence: CASSGGREQYF. The CDR3 bases are TGTGCCAGCAGCGGCGGGCGCGAGCAGTACTTC.